This T cell receptor beta chain was retrieved from a study of blood T cell repertoires in COVID-19. About the study: Samples came from the United States, Italy and Spain, spanning acute and convalescent COVID-19. T cells, B-cell-depleted T cells, or PBMCs supplied cDNA or gDNA.

During active infection, Seattle patients enrolled and were then monitored through disease. In the study's own analysis: Reference gene primer amplification in the assay estimated nucleated cell counts. Data came from immunoSEQ multiplex PCR; TCRdb stores just in-frame clones and leaves some out. V and J calls and clone size are as listed in that table; D and trimming were resolved from the DNA. In the table there are roughly 81,000 clones, under 85% of which are singletons. The sample taken for sequencing was peripheral blood. The sequence was collected from a woman older than 75 with COVID-19, enrolled during active disease.

The CDR3 sequence is CASRMRGGNYEQYF. In nucleotides, the CDR3 is TGTGCCAGTAGAATGAGGGGGGGGAACTACGAGCAGTACTTC. The chain has TRBV19 and TRBJ2-7; tentative D call: TRBD2 (7 bases). From germline, CDR1 is LNHDA and CDR2 SQIVND (reference sequence). Between the trimmed V and J ends, which lost 6 bases and 3 bases, there was a span of 15 bases. The CDR3 has 14 residues.